This T cell receptor (beta chain) was sequenced during a study of lymphopenia after photon versus proton radiotherapy. Assay used: immunoSEQ multiplex PCR; TCRdb lists only in-frame clones, some missing. The table has about 14,000 clones, about four fifths seen once. V lost 5 bases, J lost 2 bases, and 14 bases lay in between. CDR1 SGHTA and CDR2 FQGTGA come from the germline V gene. The CDR3 is made up of 15 amino acids. The chain carries TRBV7-3 and TRBJ2-3, with a possible D match to TRBD2 (6 bases). The sample was peripheral blood, taken from a patient treated with photon-based radiotherapy. The sequence came from a man aged 45 to 65 with gastric cancer. The CDR3 loop reads CASSMGLRVTDTQYF. CDR3 sequence (DNA): TGTGCCAGCAGCATGGGACTGAGGGTCACAGATACGCAGTATTTT.